This passage covers 18 T cell receptor beta chains from one sample sequenced in a study of T cell changes during pregnancy in multiple sclerosis. Using immunoSEQ multiplex PCR, the repertoire was profiled, and TCRdb retains in-frame clones only, with some absent. The repertoire holds about 15,000 clones, with just under 85% as singletons. The material sequenced was CD8+ T cells from peripheral blood mononuclear cells, taken in the second trimester of pregnancy. The receptors stem from a female donor in good health, enrolled as a control in a pregnancy study.

The CDR3, as DNA: TGTGCCAGCAGAGAGGGTCTTGAAGCTTTCTTT. Residues: CASREGLEAFF. The J gene is TRBJ1-1, the V gene TRBV27, with D uncertain. CDR3 length: 11 residues. Trimming took off 6 bases at V and 7 bases at J, with 9 bases between the two ends. Germline CDR1 and CDR2: MNHEY and SMNVEV (reference sequence).

The chain employs TRBV9 and TRBJ2-2; possible D gene TRBD1, 6 bases. The CDR3 runs 17 residues. Trimming took off 4 bases at V and 4 bases at J, with 20 bases between the two ends. Looked up from germline, CDR1 is SGDLS and CDR2 is YYNGEE. The CDR3 reads CASSISGESSGTGELFF. The CDR3 DNA is TGTGCCAGCAGCATCTCAGGGGAGTCTTCGGGCACCGGGGAGCTGTTTTTT.

Written as DNA, the CDR3 is TGTGCCAGCAGGGGAAGTGGTCAGGGGCAGCTCGAGCAGTACTTC. Translating gives CASRGSGQGQLEQYF. The gene calls are TRBV7-9 and TRBJ2-7; possibly TRBD1 for D (6 bases). This CDR3 comprises 15 residues. Germline CDR1 SEHNR, CDR2 FQNEAQ (reference sequence). V gave up 6 bases and J gave up 6 bases, with 21 bases separating them.

The genes are TRBV6-5 and TRBJ1-1; tentative D call: TRBD1 (6 bases). Germline CDR1 MNHEY, CDR2 SVGAGI. Deletions cut 2 bases from V and 0 bases from J, with 10 bases between. The CDR3 has 15 amino acids. Here the CDR3 reads CASSYTGIMNTEAFF. CDR3 DNA: TGTGCCAGCAGTTACACAGGGATCATGAACACTGAAGCTTTCTTT.

V and J are TRBV4-2 and TRBJ2-7, with a possible D match to TRBD2 (6 bases). V was clipped by 1 base and J by 0 bases, with 19 bases between them. This CDR3 spans 18 amino acids. Germline CDR1 and CDR2: LGHNA and YNFKEQ. CDR3 bases: TGTGCCAGCAGCCAAGTGATTAAGCGGGCTGGGAACTCCTACGAGCAGTACTTC. The encoded protein is CASSQVIKRAGNSYEQYF.

The chain combines TRBV29-1 with TRBJ1-2; weak D call: TRBD1 (6 bases). The germline V gene has CDR1 SQVTM and CDR2 ANQGSEA. This CDR3 is built from 14 residues. Between the trimmed V and J ends, which lost 4 bases and 4 bases, there was a span of 16 bases. The CDR3 protein is CSVGGTSLFYGYTF. The CDR3 nucleotides read TGCAGCGTTGGTGGGACAAGCCTCTTCTATGGCTACACCTTC.

This clone appeared a single time. The V gene is TRBV28, the J gene TRBJ2-5; TRBD1 agrees at 9 bases. Germline V lookup: CDR1 MDHEN, CDR2 SYDVKM. V lost 6 bases to trimming and J lost 5 bases; unmatched junction nucleotides: 13. This CDR3 comprises 16 residues. The CDR3 here is CASSLPGTGISETQYF. The CDR3 DNA is TGTGCCAGCAGCCTCCCCGGGACAGGGATCTCGGAGACCCAGTACTTC.

The chain joins TRBV11-2 to TRBJ1-2; D is possibly TRBD1 (6 bases). Germline values: CDR1 SGHAT, CDR2 FQNNGV. Trimming cost V 0 bases and J 4 bases, with 21 bases left between them. The CDR3 runs to 18 residues. CDR3 bases: TGTGCCAGCAGCTTAGATTTGGCGGGGGGGGCGCGCGGCTATGGCTACACCTTC. It yields the protein CASSLDLAGGARGYGYTF.

This sequence joins TRBV2 and TRBJ1-2; 8 bases align to TRBD1. J gave up 4 bases and V 0 bases, and 7 bases lay outside the gene matches. CDR1 and CDR2 (germline): SNHLY, FYNNEI. There are 16 residues in the CDR3. CDR3 loop: CASSEASTGVSYGYTF. DNA of the CDR3: TGTGCCAGCAGTGAAGCGTCGACAGGGGTCAGCTATGGCTACACCTTC.

V usage is TRBV7-2 and J usage is TRBJ2-2; D call uncertain. The V gene's germline CDR1 is SGHTA and CDR2 FQGNSA. The V and J ends lost 5 bases and 2 bases respectively, with 6 bases between them. The CDR3 has 13 amino acids. CDR3 protein: CASSLRNTGELFF. The CDR3 nucleotides read TGTGCCAGCAGCCTGCGCAACACCGGGGAGCTGTTTTTT.

This clone was seen just once. The CDR3, as DNA: TGTGCCAGCAGCCAAGATGCGGCCGCTAATGAAAAACTGTTTTTT. This gives the protein CASSQDAAANEKLFF. This chain connects TRBV4-2 to TRBJ1-4; D not certain. V was cut by 0 bases and J by 3 bases, with 8 bases left in between. This CDR3 is 15 amino acids long. CDR1 is LGHNA and CDR2 is YNFKEQ in the germline V gene.

J is TRBJ2-7 and V is TRBV2, with TRBD1 as a possible D gene (6 bases). CDR1 SNHLY and CDR2 FYNNEI come from the germline V gene. V was pared by 6 bases and J by 0 bases, with 9 bases between. The CDR3 consists of 13 residues. The CDR3 here is CASREGVSYEQYF. CDR3 nucleotide sequence: TGTGCCAGCAGAGAGGGGGTCTCCTACGAGCAGTACTTC.

The chain uses TRBV27 and TRBJ2-7; D possibly corresponds to TRBD2 (6 bases). Germline V gives CDR1 MNHEY, CDR2 SMNVEV (reference sequence). Deletions cut 5 bases from V and 4 bases from J, with 15 bases between. This CDR3 comprises 14 residues. The CDR3 sequence: CASSLTGVSYEQYF. The CDR3 DNA reads as TGTGCCAGCAGTCTAACGGGGGTGAGTTACGAGCAGTACTTC.

J is TRBJ2-6 and V is TRBV6-5; 8 bases are shared with TRBD1. V shed 4 bases, J shed 2 bases, and the junction held 1 base outside the gene matches. The CDR3 is 15 amino acids. Germline values: CDR1 MNHEY, CDR2 SVGAGI. Written as DNA, the CDR3 is TGTGCCAGCAGTTCGACAGGGGCTGGGGCCAACGTCCTGACTTTC. The encoded protein is CASSSTGAGANVLTF.

The gene calls are TRBV13 and TRBJ2-7, with 7 bases lining up with TRBD1. CDR3 length: 14 residues. V was pared by 5 bases and J by 2 bases, with 6 bases of the junction left unmatched. Germline lookup yields CDR1 PRHDT and CDR2 FYEKMQ (reference sequence). The CDR3 region has the DNA TGTGCCAGCAGCCCAAAGGGACAGCCCTACGAGCAGTACTTC. As protein: CASSPKGQPYEQYF.

This clone was seen only once. The chain carries TRBV4-1 and TRBJ2-3; D is perhaps TRBD2 (6 bases). This CDR3 comprises 16 residues. Germline CDR1 and CDR2: MGHRA and YSYEKL. Trimming removed 0 bases at V and 6 bases at J, with 16 bases between. The CDR3 nucleotides are TGCGCCAGCAGCCAAGAATCCAGGAGTCGGGGGGATACGCAGTATTTT. This gives the protein CASSQESRSRGDTQYF.

The chain uses TRBV7-4 and TRBJ2-1; the D gene is possibly TRBD1 (6 bases). V was trimmed by 5 bases and J by 7 bases, leaving 12 bases between them. Germline V lookup: CDR1 SGHVT, CDR2 SQSDAQ. The CDR3 spans 13 residues. The CDR3 bases are TGTGCCAGCAGCATCAGACAGGTGAATGAGCAGTTCTTC. Its protein product is CASSIRQVNEQFF.

This clone was observed a few times. The genes are TRBV29-1 and TRBJ1-3, with a possible D match to TRBD1 (6 bases). The V and J ends lost 6 bases and 0 bases respectively, with 9 bases between them. The CDR3 is 13 amino acids. CDR1 SQVTM and CDR2 ANQGSEA come from the germline V gene. In nucleotides, the CDR3 is TGCAGCGTGACAGGCCTCTCTGGAAACACCATATATTTT. Its translation: CSVTGLSGNTIYF.